The 21 T cell receptor beta chains below all came from one sample that was sequenced in a study of T cells in Graves' hyperthyroidism and ophthalmopathy. RNA transcripts were the template for amplifying TCR beta CDR3 regions. The primer set for the first-round RT-PCR of the TCR CDR3 was HTBI. MiXCR, run by TCRdb on the multiplex PCR reads, gives a single entry per CDR3 protein. Here the sample spans 500,000 to 800,000 distinct CDR3 sequences, 45% being singletons. The sample consisted of peripheral blood or thyroid tissue (not recorded which). Receptor source: an adult man with Graves' disease, either hyperthyroidism or ophthalmopathy (not recorded which).

This clonotype was observed a few times. The V call is TRBV7-2, the J call TRBJ2-6; 7 bases are a match to TRBD2. The V gene end was trimmed by 5 bases and the J gene end by 0 bases; junction bases not matched to a gene: 4. Germline CDR1 SGHTA, CDR2 FQGNSA. The CDR3 has 16 amino acids. This CDR3 reads CASSQGRGSGANVLTF. The CDR3 coding sequence is TGTGCCAGCAGCCAAGGGAGGGGCTCTGGGGCCAACGTCCTGACTTTC.

A single count supports this clonotype. The V gene is TRBV14, the J gene TRBJ1-5; 7 bases are a match to TRBD1. The junction had 5 bases not matched to a gene; V was cut back by 4 bases and J by 5 bases. This CDR3 comprises 14 residues. Germline loops: CDR1 SGHDN, CDR2 FVKESK. The CDR3 DNA reads TGTGCCAGCAGCCCCTGGGACAGCGATCAGCCCCAGCATTTT. It specifies CASSPWDSDQPQHF.

The chain uses TRBV19 and TRBJ1-1, with 7 bases that match TRBD1. This CDR3 comprises 16 residues. V gave up 4 bases and J gave up 1 base; unmatched junction bases: 9. Per the germline V gene, CDR1 is LNHDA and CDR2 is SQIVND (reference sequence). The CDR3 spells CASSREWGQTNTEAFF. DNA of the CDR3: TGTGCCAGTAGTAGGGAGTGGGGACAGACGAACACTGAAGCTTTCTTT.

This clonotype has a count of ten or more. This chain uses TRBV24-1 with TRBJ2-5; D unresolved. The V and J ends lost 2 bases and 4 bases respectively, with 19 bases between them. Germline assignment: CDR1 KGHDR and CDR2 SFDVKD. The CDR3 sequence is 17 residues long. The CDR3: CATSDSGRESIRETQYF. The DNA of the CDR3 is TGTGCCACCAGTGATTCCGGCCGAGAGTCCATACGAGAGACCCAGTACTTC.

The chain recombines TRBV7-4 with TRBJ2-5; 9 bases fit TRBD2. Germline CDR1 and CDR2: SGHVT and SQSDAQ. V gave up 2 bases and J gave up 5 bases; unmatched junction bases: 15. The CDR3 is made up of 18 amino acids. CDR3 in amino acids: CASSLHLSGRLWVETQYF. As DNA, the CDR3 is TGTGCCAGCAGCTTACATCTGAGCGGGAGGCTTTGGGTGGAGACCCAGTACTTC. The full variable domain, in which reference TRBV7-4 and TRBJ2-5 provide the parts outside the CDR3, is GAGVSQSPRYKVAKRGRDVALRCDSISGHVTLYWYRQTLGQGSEVLTYSQSDAQRDKSGRPSGRFSAERPERSVSTLKIQRTEQGDSAVYLCASSLHLSGRLWVETQYFGPGTRLLVL.

This clonotype was counted at least ten times. The chain couples TRBV29-1 to TRBJ2-7; 7 bases fit TRBD1. Germline values: CDR1 SQVTM, CDR2 ANQGSEA. Losses at the gene ends were 2 bases for V and 7 bases for J; bases not matched to a gene: 11. CDR3 length: 14 amino acids. The CDR3 protein is CSVETGASVWEQYF. CDR3 sequence (DNA): TGCAGCGTTGAAACAGGGGCCTCAGTGTGGGAGCAGTACTTC.

The CDR3 sequence is CASSVRTSGLETQYF. The CDR3 DNA follows: TGTGCCAGCAGCGTCCGGACTAGCGGTCTAGAGACCCAGTACTTC. V gene TRBV7-8 combines with J gene TRBJ2-5; 10 bases are a match to TRBD2. With V trimmed by 5 bases and J by 4 bases, 7 bases remained unmatched. The CDR3 runs to 15 residues. From germline, CDR1 is SGHVS and CDR2 FQNEAQ.

The V call is TRBV15, the J call TRBJ2-5; no clear D. The CDR3 extends over 13 amino acids. The germline V gene has CDR1 LNHNV and CDR2 YYDKDF (reference sequence). Trimming pared 4 bases from V and 3 bases from J, leaving 9 bases between. The DNA of the CDR3 is TGTGCCACCAGCATGGGTCGAGAAGAGACCCAGTACTTC. This codes for CATSMGREETQYF.

V usage is TRBV7-9 and J usage is TRBJ2-7, with 13 bases lining up with TRBD2. CDR1 SEHNR and CDR2 FQNEAQ come from the germline V gene (reference sequence). This CDR3 has 15 amino acids. V dropped 5 bases and J dropped 4; count of bases not matched to a gene: 5. The CDR3 DNA reads TGTGCCAGCAGCCGTGGACTAGCGGGAGCGTACGAGCAGTACTTC. Protein sequence: CASSRGLAGAYEQYF.

This clonotype was detected ten times or more. The chain combines TRBV7-9 with TRBJ1-1; D gene unclear. The V end lost 3 bases, the J end lost 0 bases, and 8 bases lay between the germline ends. This CDR3 has 14 residues. Germline CDR1 is SEHNR and CDR2 is FQNEAQ (reference sequence). CDR3 sequence reads: CASSLRVMNTEAFF. The CDR3 nucleotides are TGTGCCAGCAGCTTGCGGGTGATGAACACTGAAGCTTTCTTT.

This clonotype was recorded a few times. The V call is TRBV7-8, the J call TRBJ1-5; possible D gene TRBD1, 6 bases. There are 14 residues in the CDR3. The V end was cut by 5 bases, the J end by 8 bases, with 16 bases between. CDR1 and CDR2 from the germline V gene are SGHVS and FQNEAQ. The CDR3 loop reads CASSSEGGGKPQHF. CDR3 in DNA: TGTGCCAGCAGCAGCGAAGGGGGAGGAAAGCCCCAGCATTTT.

On this clonotype: The germline gene is not matched at one end of the junction; a read error may be the cause. The chain joins TRBV12-3 or TRBV12-4 to TRBJ1-5, with a possible D match to TRBD1 (5 bases). This CDR3 has 15 amino acids. CDR3 DNA sequence: TGTGCCAGCAGCCTTGAGGGGCTAAGCAATCAGCCCCGGCATTTT. Translated: CASSLEGLSNQPRHF.

Details on this clonotype: One end of the junction does not line up with germline, which may come from a read error. This rearrangement joins TRBV7-9 to TRBJ2-6, with TRBD1 matching over 8 bases. Germline V gene sequence: CDR1 SEHNR, CDR2 FQNEAQ (reference sequence). The CDR3 sequence is 18 residues long. CDR3 in amino acids: CASSLGWNRGSGANVLTF. The CDR3 DNA is TGCGCCAGCAGCCTAGGGTGGAACAGGGGGTCCGGGGCCAACGTCCTGACTTTC.

This clonotype was detected a few times. V and J are TRBV7-9 and TRBJ2-7; D uncertain. Between the trimmed V and J ends, which lost 1 base and 0 bases, there was a span of 10 bases. CDR1 is SEHNR, CDR2 FQNEAQ, per germline (reference sequence). This CDR3 spans 15 amino acids. The CDR3 DNA follows: TGTGCCAGCAGCTTAGTAGGGCAGGACTCCTACGAGCAGTACTTC. It encodes CASSLVGQDSYEQYF.

The J gene is TRBJ1-1, the V gene TRBV9; D is uncertain. The CDR3 runs 18 residues. The V end was cut by 0 bases, the J end by 4 bases, with 22 bases between. Per the germline V gene, CDR1 is SGDLS and CDR2 is YYNGEE. CDR3 residues: CASSVEPTWLGKGTEAFF. As DNA, the CDR3 is TGTGCCAGCAGCGTAGAGCCCACCTGGTTGGGAAAAGGCACTGAAGCTTTCTTT.

V gene TRBV15 combines with J gene TRBJ2-7, with 9 bases that match TRBD2. The J segment lost 5 bases and the V segment lost 8 bases, leaving 4 bases of the junction unmatched. CDR3 size: 12 residues. Germline lookup yields CDR1 LNHNV and CDR2 YYDKDF (reference sequence). CDR3 sequence (DNA): TGTGCCACCGCGGGAGGGGAGGACGAGCAGTACTTC. This translates into CATAGGEDEQYF.

V and J are TRBV20-1 and TRBJ2-7; D gene unclear. Looked up from germline, CDR1 is DFQATT and CDR2 is SNEGSKA (reference sequence). Trimming shortened V by 6 bases and J by 2 bases, and 8 bases separated the two germline ends. CDR3 size: 11 residues. CDR3 nucleotides: TGCAGTGCAAAACCCACCTACGAGCAGTACTTC. Translating gives CSAKPTYEQYF.

The CDR3 protein is CSVERSGGDGYTF. The CDR3 DNA is TGCAGCGTTGAGCGCTCGGGGGGCGATGGCTACACCTTC. The V and J genes are TRBV29-1 and TRBJ1-2; a possible D gene is TRBD1 (6 bases). Trimming removed 3 bases from V and 6 bases from J, with 14 bases in between. The CDR3 contains 13 residues. Germline V gives CDR1 SQVTM, CDR2 ANQGSEA.

This clonotype was counted ten times or more. This chain uses TRBV29-1 with TRBJ1-1; TRBD1 matches 7 bases. From germline, CDR1 is SQVTM and CDR2 ANQGSEA. V was clipped by 5 bases and J by 4 bases; unmatched bases: 10. The CDR3 sequence is 14 residues long. The CDR3 DNA follows: TGCAGCGTTCGACAGGGAGAAGGGGGCACTGAAGCTTTCTTT. The encoded protein is CSVRQGEGGTEAFF.

V is TRBV4-1 and J is TRBJ1-3, with 8 bases fitting TRBD1. The trim removed 1 base at V and 4 bases at J, leaving 9 bases unmatched. Germline values: CDR1 MGHRA, CDR2 YSYEKL. CDR3 size: 17 residues. In DNA form, the CDR3 reads TGCGCCAGCAGCCAAGGACTAACAGGGGGGATAGGAAACACCATATATTTT. Its protein is CASSQGLTGGIGNTIYF.

This clonotype was found many times. The J gene is TRBJ2-7, the V gene TRBV13; 8 bases fit TRBD2. Unmatched junction bases numbered 1, after V lost 3 bases and J lost 3 bases. This CDR3 has 13 amino acids. Germline lookup yields CDR1 PRHDT and CDR2 FYEKMQ (reference sequence). In nucleotides, the CDR3 is TGTGCCAGCAGCTTCGGGAGGGTCTACGAGCAGTACTTC. Its translation: CASSFGRVYEQYF.